These 30 T cell receptor beta chains were all obtained from the same sample, sequenced in a study of blood T cells in healthy people across ages. Through a sample-barcoded 5' primer and a J-beta primer mix, a second PCR was run for roughly 6 to 11 cycles. TCRdb re-called the 5' RACE reads with MiXCR, one entry per CDR3 protein. The repertoire includes about 1,400,000 distinct CDR3 sequences, 55% to 75% of them detected once, and under 8.5% sits in the top ten. Sequencing was carried out using blood. The origin of the receptors is a young man in good health.

The CDR3 DNA reads TGTGCCAGCAGTTTTATCGGTGGGACAGGGGGTTTTCAGGACTATGGCTACACCTTC. Encoded protein: CASSFIGGTGGFQDYGYTF. The J gene is TRBJ1-2, the V gene TRBV27; TRBD1 matches 11 bases. J was trimmed by 3 bases and V by 3 bases; bases with no gene match: 15. CDR3 length: 19 residues. Germline CDR1 and CDR2: MNHEY and SMNVEV (reference sequence).

V usage is TRBV4-1 and J usage is TRBJ2-5; TRBD2 is a possible D gene (5 bases). V shed 0 bases and J shed 11 bases, with 16 bases lying between them. This CDR3 contains 14 residues. CDR1 and CDR2 from the germline V gene are MGHRA and YSYEKL. CDR3 sequence: CASSQDEKAGEQYF. CDR3 DNA sequence: TGCGCCAGCAGCCAAGACGAGAAGGCCGGGGAGCAGTACTTC.

This chain joins TRBV12-3 or TRBV12-4 and TRBJ1-2, with D perhaps TRBD1 (5 bases). The V gene lost 3 bases and the J gene lost 3 bases, with 8 bases spanning the gap. This CDR3 spans 13 amino acids. The CDR3 region has the DNA TGTGCCAGCAGTTTTCAACAGGACTATGGCTACACCTTC. Translation: CASSFQQDYGYTF.

The V gene is TRBV19, the J gene TRBJ2-3; no reliable D call. Deletions cut 4 bases from V and 11 bases from J, with 13 bases between. This CDR3 spans 12 amino acids. The V gene's germline CDR1 is LNHDA and CDR2 SQIVND (reference sequence). The CDR3 bases are TGTGCCAGTAGTAGCTTTGGGCTTGTGCAGTATTTT. As protein: CASSSFGLVQYF. The variable domain in full, with the rest retrieved from reference TRBV19 and TRBJ2-3, is DGGITQSPKYLFRKEGQNVTLSCEQNLNHDAMYWYRQDPGQGLRLIYYSQIVNDFQKGDIAEGYSVSREKKESFPLTVTSAQKNPTAFYLCASSSFGLVQYFGPGTRLTVL.

V gene TRBV10-3 combines with J gene TRBJ1-2, with TRBD1 as a possible D gene (6 bases). Per the germline V gene, CDR1 is ENHRY and CDR2 is SYGVKD. The V gene lost 0 bases and the J gene lost 8 bases, with 16 bases spanning the gap. The CDR3 runs 15 residues. CDR3 sequence reads: CAISESRDKEKGYTF. The CDR3 DNA follows: TGTGCCATCAGTGAGTCTCGGGACAAGGAAAAGGGCTACACCTTC.

This clonotype was recorded at least ten times. The gene calls are TRBV12-3 or TRBV12-4 and TRBJ2-6; a possible D gene is TRBD2 (5 bases). The CDR3 covers 20 residues. V was pared by 5 bases and J by 1 base, with 24 bases between. The CDR3 spells CASSPGFGSREKSGANVLTF. The CDR3 nucleotides are TGTGCCAGCAGTCCGGGGTTCGGGTCAAGGGAAAAATCTGGGGCCAACGTCCTGACTTTC.

The J gene is TRBJ1-2, the V gene TRBV9; D ambiguous. Looked up from germline, CDR1 is SGDLS and CDR2 is YYNGEE. V was shortened by 0 bases and J by 13 bases, with 10 bases between the two germline ends. The CDR3 is 11 residues long. The CDR3 DNA is TGTGCCAGCAGCGTAGAGCACATCCGCACCTTC. Translated: CASSVEHIRTF.

Comment on this clonotype: At one of its ends the junction is not consistent with the germline gene, which may arise from a read error. V gene TRBV2 combines with J gene TRBJ2-5; no clear D. This CDR3 has 13 amino acids. Per germline, CDR1 SNHLY and CDR2 FYNNEI. The CDR3 reads CDSTLTSKETQYF. The CDR3 nucleotides read TGTGACAGCACCCTGACAAGTAAAGAGACCCAGTACTTC.

In its sample, this clonotype was seen a few times. V usage is TRBV29-1 and J usage is TRBJ2-5; 7 bases align to TRBD2. Germline loops: CDR1 SQVTM, CDR2 ANQGSEA. The CDR3 is 14 amino acids. V was pared by 8 bases and J by 2 bases, with 11 bases of the junction left unmatched. DNA of the CDR3: TGCAGCTCCATGGGAGGGAGCGGACAAGAGACCCAGTACTTC. Its translation is CSSMGGSGQETQYF.

This chain joins TRBV4-2 and TRBJ2-5, with a possible D match to TRBD1 (5 bases). Germline V gives CDR1 LGHNA, CDR2 YNFKEQ. The CDR3 covers 20 residues. The V gene lost 3 bases and the J gene lost 0 bases, with 26 bases spanning the gap. Here the CDR3 reads CASSHSTPFGASGDQETQYF. Here the CDR3 DNA reads TGTGCCAGCAGCCACTCGACCCCCTTTGGGGCTAGTGGGGACCAAGAGACCCAGTACTTC.

This chain joins TRBV4-1 and TRBJ2-4; D tentatively fits TRBD1 or TRBD2 (5 bases each). Germline V lookup: CDR1 MGHRA, CDR2 YSYEKL. CDR3 size: 15 residues. The V end was cut by 5 bases, the J end by 9 bases, with 20 bases between. The CDR3 nucleotides are TGCGCCAGCAGCGAGGGAGTAGGTGTGACAGTCATTCAGTACTTC. Translated: CASSEGVGVTVIQYF.

The V call is TRBV6-1, the J call TRBJ2-4, with TRBD1 matching 8 bases. The better agreement between TRBJ2-7 and the DNA end casts doubt on the J call. This CDR3 has 17 residues. CDR1 MNHNS and CDR2 SASEGT come from the germline V gene. The CDR3 here is CASSRLGQGGLLGEQYF. CDR3 nucleotides: TGTGCCAGCAGTCGTCTAGGACAGGGCGGGCTTCTTGGCGAGCAGTACTTC.

This clonotype was observed a single time. Sequence at one end of the junction differs from germline and may be a read error. CDR3 sequence (DNA): TGCGCCATCAGTGAGTCTCCGGGAAGCGGGGGGATACAAGAGACCCAGTACTTC. Translated: CAISESPGSGGIQETQYF. The gene calls are TRBV10-3 and TRBJ2-5, with 9 nucleotides matching TRBD2. Germline assignment: CDR1 ENHRY and CDR2 SYGVKD. CDR3 length: 18 residues.

V is TRBV4-1 and J is TRBJ2-2; D unclear. CDR1 is MGHRA, CDR2 YSYEKL, per germline. This CDR3 is 19 amino acids long. V lost 2 bases and J lost 4, with 23 bases in between. The DNA for the CDR3 is TGCGCCAGCAGCCAACTAAAGGATAGACTCAACTACGGCACCGGGGAGCTGTTTTTT. Amino acid sequence: CASSQLKDRLNYGTGELFF.

V and J are TRBV4-1 and TRBJ1-1; 8 nucleotides align to TRBD1. The CDR3 extends over 16 amino acids. CDR1 and CDR2 from the germline V gene are MGHRA and YSYEKL. Losses at the gene ends were 3 bases for V and 5 bases for J; bases not matched to a gene: 11. CDR3 nucleotide sequence: TGCGCCAGCAGCCATGTAGGTCAGGGGGCGAATACTGAAGCTTTCTTT. The encoded protein is CASSHVGQGANTEAFF.

The V gene is TRBV25-1, the J gene TRBJ1-2; TRBD1 might be the D (6 bases). V was shortened by 4 bases and J by 3 bases, with 12 bases between the two germline ends. The CDR3 has 14 amino acids. The V gene's germline CDR1 is MGHDK and CDR2 SYGVNS. CDR3 residues: CASSGSGQHYGYTF. The CDR3 DNA is TGTGCCAGCAGTGGAAGCGGACAGCACTATGGCTACACCTTC.

A few counts support this clonotype. V and J are TRBV12-3 or TRBV12-4 and TRBJ1-2; D is undetermined. There are 11 residues in the CDR3. With 2 bases removed from V and 11 bases from J, the gap between germline ends came to 9 bases. CDR3 coding DNA: TGTGCCAGCAGTTTAAAGGCTCGGTACACCTTC. This translates into CASSLKARYTF.

This clonotype was observed a few times. The V gene is TRBV5-1, the J gene TRBJ2-5; 8 nucleotides agree with TRBD2. The J segment lost 4 bases and the V segment lost 1 base, leaving 6 bases of the junction unmatched. Germline V gene sequence: CDR1 SGHRS, CDR2 YFSETQ. The CDR3 consists of 15 residues. CDR3 amino acids: CASSLSQRGRETQYF. In DNA, the CDR3 is TGCGCCAGCAGCTTGTCCCAGCGGGGGAGAGAGACCCAGTACTTC. Full variable domain (missing parts from reference TRBV5-1 and TRBJ2-5): KAGVTQTPRYLIKTRGQQVTLSCSPISGHRSVSWYQQTPGQGLQFLFEYFSETQRNKGNFPGRFSGRQFSNSRSEMNVSTLELGDSALYLCASSLSQRGRETQYFGPGTRLLVL.

Only a few counts were recorded for this clonotype. DNA for the CDR3: TGTGCCAGCAGATTGGGGACAGGGGGCTCCTACGAGCAGTACTTC. It codes for CASRLGTGGSYEQYF. The chain carries TRBV27 and TRBJ2-7; 11 nucleotides line up with TRBD1. Trimming at V came to 6 bases and at J to 0 bases, leaving 4 bases not matched to a gene. Germline CDR1 and CDR2: MNHEY and SMNVEV (reference sequence). CDR3 length: 15 residues.

This chain joins TRBV4-1 and TRBJ1-2; 7 bases align to TRBD1. Per germline, CDR1 MGHRA and CDR2 YSYEKL. V was clipped by 3 bases and J by 4 bases; unmatched bases: 14. This CDR3 contains 17 residues. CDR3 residues: CASSHDTSTGRPYGYTF. CDR3 DNA: TGCGCCAGCAGCCACGATACGTCGACAGGGCGACCCTATGGCTACACCTTC.

The genes are TRBV20-1 and TRBJ2-5; TRBD2 matches 11 bases. The CDR3 is made up of 17 amino acids. In germline, CDR1 is DFQATT, CDR2 SNEGSKA (reference sequence). J lost 4 bases, V lost 6 bases, and 16 bases had no gene match. The CDR3 DNA is TGCAGTGCCCCTTCCGGGACTAGCGGCTCGGGGGCAGAGACCCAGTACTTC. Its translation is CSAPSGTSGSGAETQYF.

The CDR3: CASSYIDYEQYF. CDR3 nucleotides: TGTGCCAGCAGCTACATAGACTACGAGCAGTACTTC. The rearrangement links TRBV28 to TRBJ2-7; D ambiguous. Germline V lookup: CDR1 MDHEN, CDR2 SYDVKM. V gave up 6 bases and J gave up 3 bases, with 9 bases separating them. CDR3 length: 12 residues.

The rearrangement joins TRBV20-1 to TRBJ2-7; 9 bases are shared with TRBD2. CDR1 is DFQATT, CDR2 SNEGSKA, per germline (reference sequence). V trimming: 3 bases; J trimming: 5 bases; junction bases outside the gene matches: 8. The CDR3 is 14 amino acids. The CDR3 sequence: CSASSLAGWNEQYF. The DNA of the CDR3 is TGCAGTGCTAGTAGTCTAGCGGGATGGAACGAGCAGTACTTC.

This clonotype has more than one count but fewer than ten. The chain carries TRBV4-1 and TRBJ2-1, with 11 bases matching TRBD2. The germline gives CDR1 MGHRA, CDR2 YSYEKL. Germline trimming cut 4 bases from V and 6 bases from J; bases unmatched to any gene: 11. The CDR3 has 17 amino acids. The CDR3 bases are TGCGCCAGCAGCCGTTATATTAGCGGGAGGGCCAGCAATGAGCAGTTCTTC. Its translation: CASSRYISGRASNEQFF.

This clonotype was picked up one time. The V call is TRBV6-6, the J call TRBJ1-1; no firm D call. The CDR3 covers 16 residues. Trimming shortened V by 2 bases and J by 0 bases, and 13 bases separated the two germline ends. Germline V gene lookup returns CDR1 MNHNY and CDR2 SVGAGI (reference sequence). The CDR3 nucleotides are TGTGCCAGCAGTTACCCCCGACTGTACATGAACACTGAAGCTTTCTTT. It specifies CASSYPRLYMNTEAFF.

The chain uses TRBV2 and TRBJ2-7; perhaps TRBD1 as D (6 bases). CDR3 length: 14 residues. Germline V gene lookup returns CDR1 SNHLY and CDR2 FYNNEI. With 6 bases removed from V and 2 bases from J, the gap between germline ends came to 14 bases. CDR3 bases: TGTGCCAGCAGCCGTAGGGACAAGACCTACGAGCAGTACTTC. Translation: CASSRRDKTYEQYF. Looking up the rest from reference TRBV2 and TRBJ2-7 gives the full variable domain: EPEVTQTPSHQVTQMGQEVILRCVPISNHLYFYWYRQILGQKVEFLVSFYNNEISEKSEIFDDQFSVERPDGSNFTLKIRSTKLEDSAMYFCASSRRDKTYEQYFGPGTRLTVT.

This clonotype was detected only a few times. The V and J genes are TRBV3-1 and TRBJ2-5; unclear D gene. Germline lookup yields CDR1 LGHDT and CDR2 YNNKEL (reference sequence). V dropped 8 bases and J dropped 1 base, with 8 bases sitting between them. The CDR3 runs 12 residues. CDR3 in amino acids: CASRHGQETQYF. The CDR3 DNA follows: TGTGCCAGCCGGCATGGCCAAGAGACCCAGTACTTC.

The rearrangement uses TRBV6-1 and TRBJ2-1; the D is unclear. Trimming took 2 bases from V and 7 from J, leaving 9 bases between them. Germline CDR1 and CDR2: MNHNS and SASEGT. The CDR3 consists of 13 residues. The DNA for the CDR3 is TGTGCCAGCAGTGAACCCCTGGTAAATGAGCAGTTCTTC. Translating gives CASSEPLVNEQFF.

The chain recombines TRBV4-1 with TRBJ2-5, with D unresolved. V gave up 2 bases and J gave up 5 bases, with 12 bases separating them. Germline V gene sequence: CDR1 MGHRA, CDR2 YSYEKL. This CDR3 has 14 residues. As DNA, the CDR3 is TGCGCCAGCAGCCAATATAGTAGGGATGAGACCCAGTACTTC. It codes for CASSQYSRDETQYF.

CDR3 nucleotide sequence: TGTGCCATCAGTCGGGACACCTTCGGCGAGACTAGCGTCTATCAGTACTTC. Its translation is CAISRDTFGETSVYQYF. V and J are TRBV10-3 and TRBJ2-5, with TRBD2 matching 8 bases. The junction had 22 bases not matched to a gene; V was cut back by 5 bases and J by 11 bases. CDR3 length: 17 amino acids. The germline CDR1 and CDR2 sequences are ENHRY and SYGVKD.